The entry below describes one T cell receptor (beta chain). CDR3 and TCR beta VDJ profiling relied on genomic DNA as the template. TCRdb recomputed calls from the reads with MiXCR, one row per CDR3 protein. Of about 190,000 distinct CDR3 sequences listed, around 45% are singletons. This entry is derived from a study of CD8+CD57+ T cells in acquired aplastic anemia. It was patients with CD8+CD57+ cell expansion by flow cytometry who were chosen for sequencing. Germline V lookup: CDR1 DFQATT, CDR2 SNEGSKA (reference sequence). The length of the CDR3 is 16 residues. Trimming cost V 3 bases and J 0 bases, with 16 bases left between them.

The source is a human donor with aplastic anemia. The J gene is TRBJ2-3, the V gene TRBV20-1, with a weak D call TRBD2 (6 bases). Material for sequencing was sorted CD4+, CD8+, or CD8+CD57+ T cells (not recorded which) from PBMCs. The CDR3 is CSASEWAGTSTDTQYF. CDR3 sequence (DNA): TGCAGTGCTAGCGAGTGGGCGGGAACTAGCACAGATACGCAGTATTTT.